This entry is about one TCR beta chain. The entry originates in a study of T cell changes during pregnancy in multiple sclerosis. Measured with immunoSEQ multiplex PCR; TCRdb has only the in-frame clones, and not every one. The table has approximately 100,000 clones, approximately 92% seen once. The sequence derives from a female donor with multiple sclerosis, enrolled in a pregnancy study. The starting material was peripheral blood, obtained in the first trimester of pregnancy.

The CDR3 spells CASSFGGAIAGAFF. DNA for the CDR3: TGTGCCAGCAGCTTCGGAGGAGCCATCGCGGGAGCTTTCTTT. V is TRBV5-6 and J is TRBJ1-1, with D hard to call. V gave up 2 bases and J gave up 10 bases, with 18 bases separating them. The CDR3 length is 14 residues. Germline V gene lookup returns CDR1 SGHDT and CDR2 YYEEEE.